Shown below are 12 T cell receptor beta chains from a single sample sequenced in a study of OX40 agonist ivuxolimab in advanced cancers. The assay was immunoSEQ multiplex PCR, and TCRdb's table has in-frame clones only and misses some. The table includes approximately 65,000 clones, more than 85% detected once. Material: CD4+ or CD8+ T cells sorted from blood, obtained in a trial of the OX40 agonist ivuxolimab. The receptor set was obtained from an adult with an advanced solid tumor such as melanoma, head and neck, liver or kidney cancer.

The genes are TRBV6-1 and TRBJ2-5, with 7 bases identical to TRBD2. Germline values: CDR1 MNHNS, CDR2 SASEGT. V was pared by 8 bases and J by 5 bases, with 14 bases of the junction left unmatched. This CDR3 is 15 amino acids long. Here the CDR3 reads CASRKAGWGGETQYF. CDR3 in DNA: TGTGCCAGCCGGAAGGCGGGGTGGGGAGGGGAGACCCAGTACTTC.

The J gene is TRBJ2-7, the V gene TRBV6-6; perhaps TRBD1 as D (6 bases). The CDR3 spans 10 residues. From germline, CDR1 is MNHNY and CDR2 SVGAGI (reference sequence). CDR3 region: CAAGAYEQYF. The DNA for the CDR3 is TGTGCGGCAGGGGCCTACGAGCAGTACTTC.

CDR3 bases: TGCGCCAGCGGATTCGGGACAGGGGAGCGGGGCTACACCTTC. Translating it yields CASGFGTGERGYTF. The chain links TRBV5-1 to TRBJ1-2, with 10 positions matching TRBD1. This CDR3 has 14 amino acids. V was clipped by 7 bases and J by 8 bases; unmatched bases: 11. CDR1 and CDR2 from the germline V gene are SGHRS and YFSETQ.

The CDR3 loop is CASSLGPSRPQETQYF. The CDR3 nucleotides are TGCGCCAGCAGCTTGGGCCCTAGCCGGCCTCAAGAGACCCAGTACTTC. The rearrangement links TRBV5-1 to TRBJ2-5; D may be TRBD2 (5 bases). The V gene lost 0 bases and the J gene lost 2 bases, with 14 bases spanning the gap. The CDR3 is made up of 16 amino acids. The V gene's germline CDR1 is SGHRS and CDR2 YFSETQ.

The rearrangement joins TRBV19 to TRBJ2-1, with D unresolved. The germline CDR1 and CDR2 sequences are LNHDA and SQIVND (reference sequence). With 1 base removed from V and 1 base from J, the gap between germline ends came to 5 bases. The CDR3 is 14 amino acids. The DNA for the CDR3 is TGTGCCAGTAGTATAGGGGGATCCTACAATGAGCAGTTCTTC. Amino acid sequence: CASSIGGSYNEQFF.

CDR3 nucleotides: TGCGCCAGCAGCTTGGCTAGCGGGAGAGACTACGAGCAGTACTTC. It encodes CASSLASGRDYEQYF. The V gene is TRBV5-1, the J gene TRBJ2-7; 10 bases fit TRBD2. The CDR3 contains 15 residues. Germline assignment: CDR1 SGHRS and CDR2 YFSETQ. The J segment lost 3 bases and the V segment lost 0 bases, leaving 3 bases of the junction unmatched. The variable domain in full, completed from reference TRBV5-1 and TRBJ2-7, reads KAGVTQTPRYLIKTRGQQVTLSCSPISGHRSVSWYQQTPGQGLQFLFEYFSETQRNKGNFPGRFSGRQFSNSRSEMNVSTLELGDSALYLCASSLASGRDYEQYFGPGTRLTVT.

The rearrangement uses TRBV19 and TRBJ2-1, with 13 bases matching TRBD2. Per the germline V gene, CDR1 is LNHDA and CDR2 is SQIVND (reference sequence). There are 16 residues in the CDR3. Unmatched junction bases numbered 10, after V lost 5 bases and J lost 9 bases. CDR3 DNA sequence: TGTGCCAGTAGTTCCGGACTAGCGGGAGATCGGGTTGAGCAGTTCTTC. Translation gives CASSSGLAGDRVEQFF. Variable domain in full (rest from reference TRBV19 and TRBJ2-1): DGGITQSPKYLFRKEGQNVTLSCEQNLNHDAMYWYRQDPGQGLRLIYYSQIVNDFQKGDIAEGYSVSREKKESFPLTVTSAQKNPTAFYLCASSSGLAGDRVEQFFGPGTRLTVL.

This clone was recorded a few times. The chain recombines TRBV10-1 with TRBJ1-1; the D is unclear. The germline V gene encodes CDR1 WNHNN and CDR2 SYGVQD (reference sequence). The CDR3 has 14 amino acids. V gave up 3 bases and J gave up 4 bases, with 12 bases separating them. This chain's CDR3 is CASSDRPLSTEAFF. The CDR3 region has the DNA TGCGCCAGCAGTGACCGTCCGCTAAGCACTGAAGCTTTCTTT.

This clone is a singleton in its sample. The CDR3 nucleotides read TGTGCCAGCAGTCCGGACAGAAACTATGGCTACACCTTC. This codes for CASSPDRNYGYTF. This sequence joins TRBV7-9 and TRBJ1-2; weak D call: TRBD1 (6 bases). The CDR3 totals 13 residues. Germline loops: CDR1 SEHNR, CDR2 FQNEAQ (reference sequence). V lost 6 bases and J lost 2, with 10 bases in between.

The chain couples TRBV19 to TRBJ1-1, with 7 positions matching TRBD1. This CDR3 spans 14 amino acids. With V trimmed by 3 bases and J by 7 bases, 8 bases remained unmatched. CDR1 and CDR2 from the germline V gene are LNHDA and SQIVND (reference sequence). In DNA, the CDR3 is TGTGCCAGTAGTATTACGACAGGGAGGGTTGAAGCTTTCTTT. Translation gives CASSITTGRVEAFF.

The chain links TRBV5-6 to TRBJ1-2; possibly TRBD1 for D (6 bases). CDR1 SGHDT and CDR2 YYEEEE come from the germline V gene. This CDR3 is built from 14 residues. The germline V and J ends were trimmed by 1 base and 5 bases, with 12 bases remaining between them. This CDR3 reads CASSLRAGEYGYTF. The CDR3 coding sequence is TGTGCCAGCAGCTTGAGAGCAGGGGAATATGGCTACACCTTC.

This clone came up a few times. The rearrangement uses TRBV19 and TRBJ1-1; D is ambiguous. CDR1 and CDR2 from the germline V gene are LNHDA and SQIVND (reference sequence). The CDR3 extends over 11 amino acids. V dropped 7 bases and J dropped 4 bases, with 7 bases sitting between them. The CDR3 loop is CASIRSTEAFF. The CDR3 coding sequence is TGTGCCAGTATCAGATCCACTGAAGCTTTCTTT. Full variable domain (remainder filled in from reference TRBV19 and TRBJ1-1): DGGITQSPKYLFRKEGQNVTLSCEQNLNHDAMYWYRQDPGQGLRLIYYSQIVNDFQKGDIAEGYSVSREKKESFPLTVTSAQKNPTAFYLCASIRSTEAFFGQGTRLTVV.